The present TCR beta chain was sequenced within a study of shared clonotypes between healthy human individuals (dated by TCRdb to 2020 to 2021). Broadly, across the study: The cohort included a few men and a couple of women between 18 and 49 years of age. For each donor, three plates each were used for CD4 naive and CD4 memory, two plates were used for CD8 naive, and one plate was used for CD8 memory. To estimate repertoire size and how much clonotypes are shared between individuals, the study performed deep sequencing of blood TCR repertoires from about five healthy adults. To increase sequencing depth and limit assay-specific biases, TCR repertoire library preparation and sequencing were carried out by different laboratories using diverse techniques. Per donor, leukapheresis produced somewhere between about 0.9 and 10 billion PBMCs.

Overall study results and their limits: Sampling was restricted to blood, and TCR repertoires in tissue are likely to differ from TCR repertoires in blood. Incomplete sequencing was indicated by rarefaction of sorted-subset datasets, despite the large sequencing depth. The genetic and exposure-history diversity represented was limited by the small number of donors. Pairwise subsampling indicated that sequencing depth was expected to affect the degree of clonotype sharing among donors. Clonotypes shared by all four sorted-subset donors showed higher generation probabilities than non-shared clonotypes. Naive subsets generally had larger estimated clonotype richness than memory subsets. Sharing across a few donors was observed for roughly 5% of naive CD4, over 3% of naive CD8, about 2.3% of memory CD4, and approximately 0.41% of memory CD8 clonotypes.

Donors were healthy HIV-negative adults with no recently reported acute infections or vaccinations. Only Caucasian adults living in Nashville, Tennessee, USA were represented among the donors. Magnetic negative selection was used to enrich CD4+ T cells, after which naive cells were positively selected on CD45RA and the negative fraction became the memory subset. Blood was obtained by leukapheresis, after which PBMCs were separated by Ficoll-Histopaque density gradient centrifugation and cryopreserved in liquid nitrogen vapor phase. Analytical flow cytometry was used to check the purity and quantity of every magnetically sorted T cell population. Genomic DNA was isolated from each sorted fraction and quantified by UV absorbance on a Nanodrop 2000c. Points on this clone: What antigen it recognizes has not been identified. No much larger clonotype is one base removed from it; base qualities were not supplied.

From its cysteine to its phenylalanine, the CDR3 spans 17 amino acids. Only the CDR3 DNA stays, 51 bases, in frame from base 1. CDR1 and CDR2 (LGHNT, FRNRAP) derive from the germline V gene. The germline V and J ends show losses of 1 base and 4 bases respectively, and no gene match explains 9 bases of the junction. Using the deep immunoSEQ assay, multiplex PCR amplified TCR CDR3 regions from genomic DNA. For each cell subset, the extracted genomic DNA was distributed evenly across all wells of several immunoSEQ 96-well plates, and each plate served as one replicate. For sorted subsets, 200 to 250 ng genomic DNA, equal to 25,000 to 35,000 T cell genomes, was loaded into each replicate PCR. The purified libraries were quantified using a Qubit 3.0 fluorometer, sized with a Bioanalyzer 2100, and then quantified again using the KAPA Library Quantification kit. Every immunoSEQ 96-well plate was sequenced on a dedicated single-read 150-cycle Illumina NextSeq 550 flow cell. The original pipeline was this. Because the immunoSEQ output held only junctional sequences and lacked quality scores, the filtering could not match the filtering applied to full-length reads. To assign V/J genes and CDR3, sequences were annotated against IMGT germline references using PyIR, a Python wrapper for IgBLAST v1.9. Any read was removed if the V/J assignment was weak (E-value above 1e-6), the CDR3 was missing, or the read contained stop codons, out-of-frame junctions, or ambiguous translated residues. A V3J clonotype was defined by an identical inferred V gene, J gene, and CDR3 amino acid sequence. Percentage overlap between repertoires was calculated by dividing the number of shared unique clonotypes by the size of the smaller repertoire. RTK rarefaction, the Chao1 estimator, and Recon v2.1 estimates of unobserved clonotypes were used to assess repertoire richness. Generation probabilities for all TCRbeta clonotypes obtained by the gDNA method from several donors were computed using OLGA. This immuneACCESS table, as held by TCRdb, lists in-frame sequences with V and J called but not all clones. Of the missing ones, under half trace to an unresolved V gene in checked studies; the others have no known cause. V, J and clone size derive from that table, while D and trimming were established from the DNA sequence. This sample is represented by more than 1,200,000 clones; around 98.5% of them were singletons. The ten largest clonotypes hold roughly 0.35% of the sample.

Sequencing used naive CD4+ T cells sorted from blood. In light of the paper, this sample's cell subset or site label describes: CD45RA+ positively selected. The chain uses TRBV12-5 and TRBJ2-3; 9 central bases correspond to TRBD2. This receptor was taken from a man aged 25 to 40 in good health. The base sequence is TGTGCTAGTGGTTTGGGGGTTAGCGGGAGCCTAGCAGATACGCAGTATTTT. Its protein product is CASGLGVSGSLADTQYF. The reference TRBV12-5 and TRBJ2-3 proteins fill in what lies around the CDR3, so the full variable domain reads DARVTQTPRHKVTEMGQEVTMRCQPILGHNTVFWYRQTMMQGLELLAYFRNRAPLDDSGMPKDRFSAEMPDATLATLKIQPSEPRDSAVYFCASGLGVSGSLADTQYFGPGTRLTVL.